These T cell receptor beta chains were read from a single sample in a study of CD8 T cells in ankylosing spondylitis. TCRdb processed the 5' RACE reads anew with MiXCR; each CDR3 protein has one entry. The sample yields about 840,000 distinct CDR3 sequences, 12% seen once. Source material: blood, either unsorted or a sorted T cell fraction (not recorded which). The receptors originated from a male donor with ankylosing spondylitis. Both conserved end residues are part of each CDR3. The D gene is left open where the match is weak. For some rows the clone size is stated as once, few or many, or as a class when expanded; others skip it.

TRBD1 | TRBJ2-1 | NA | TRBV6-2/TRBV6-3 | CASSSDRAYSNEQFF | TGTGCCAGCAGTTCGGACAGGGCGTATTCCAATGAGCAGTTCTTC
NA | TRBJ1-2 | NA | TRBV5-1 | CASSLGLARDRGYTF | TGCGCCAGCAGCTTGGGGCTCGCCCGCGACCGGGGCTACACCTTC
NA | TRBJ2-1 | few | TRBV20-1 | CSARDRDGRYNEQFF | TGCAGTGCTAGAGATCGGGACGGACGCTACAATGAGCAGTTCTTC
NA | TRBJ1-5 | few | TRBV5-5 | CASSFGYGNQPQHF | TGTGCCAGCAGCTTCGGGTATGGCAATCAGCCCCAGCATTTT
NA | TRBJ1-1 | NA | TRBV4-2 | CASSQLGVGPNTEAFF | TGTGCCAGCAGCCAATTGGGGGTAGGGCCTAACACTGAAGCTTTCTTT
NA | TRBJ2-1 | NA | TRBV7-2 | CASSWRGLFNEQFF | TGTGCCAGCAGCTGGAGAGGACTTTTCAATGAGCAGTTCTTC
NA | TRBJ2-1 | many | TRBV5-1 | CASSLEGSYNEQFF | TGCGCCAGCAGCTTGGAGGGGTCCTACAATGAGCAGTTCTTC
NA | TRBJ2-3 | many | TRBV27 | CASSTDRFSTDTQYF | TGTGCCAGCAGTACGGACAGATTTAGCACAGATACGCAGTATTTT
NA | TRBJ2-1 | few | TRBV20-1 | CSFKPAAAYNEQFF | TGCAGTTTTAAACCGGCGGCGGCCTACAATGAGCAGTTCTTC
TRBD2 | TRBJ2-1 | NA | TRBV5-1 | CASSPSGGGFYNEQFF | TGCGCCAGCAGCCCTAGCGGGGGAGGTTTTTACAATGAGCAGTTCTTC
NA | TRBJ2-1 | NA | TRBV7-9 | CASSFRAETGSEQFF | TGTGCCAGCAGCTTTCGAGCCGAAACAGGGAGTGAGCAGTTCTTC
NA | TRBJ2-3 | many | TRBV6-1 | CASSQLGHDTDTQYF | TGTGCCAGCAGCCAACTAGGACACGACACAGATACGCAGTATTTT
TRBD2 | TRBJ2-1 | few | TRBV24-1 | CATSDSRAGGLYNEQFF | TGTGCCACCAGTGATTCTAGGGCGGGAGGGCTCTACAATGAGCAGTTCTTC
NA | TRBJ2-1 | few | TRBV20-1 | CSATGLNDNEQFF | TGCAGTGCTACCGGACTAAACGACAATGAGCAGTTCTTC
NA | TRBJ2-7 | few | TRBV5-1 | CASSLAERAPYEQYF | TGCGCCAGCAGCTTGGCCGAGCGGGCGCCCTACGAGCAGTACTTC
NA | TRBJ2-1 | few | TRBV28 | CASSLRTYSYNEQFF | TGTGCCAGCAGTTTACGGACTTACTCCTACAATGAGCAGTTCTTC
NA | TRBJ2-7 | many | TRBV6-5 | CASSYRNSYEQYF | TGTGCCAGCAGTTATCGTAACTCCTACGAGCAGTACTTC
NA | TRBJ1-2 | many | TRBV20-1 | CSARDRLHWNF | TGCAGTGCTAGAGATCGGCTTCACTGGAACTTC
NA | TRBJ2-7 | few | TRBV20-1 | CSAKPGYWLGSYEQYF | TGCAGTGCTAAGCCGGGTTATTGGCTAGGTTCCTACGAGCAGTACTTC
NA | TRBJ1-2 | few | TRBV19 | CASSTLQENGYTF | TGTGCCAGTAGTACCCTTCAGGAGAATGGCTACACCTTC
NA | TRBJ2-3 | NA | TRBV12-3/TRBV12-4 | CASSPSVGDLDTQYF | TGTGCCAGCAGTCCCTCCGTGGGAGATTTAGATACGCAGTATTTT
NA | TRBJ2-7 | NA | TRBV4-3 | CASSQLPHVGYEQYF | TGCGCCAGCAGCCAGTTACCCCACGTTGGCTACGAGCAGTACTTC
TRBD1 | TRBJ2-1 | many | TRBV20-1 | CSARDRGKSYNEQFF | TGCAGTGCTCGAGACAGGGGAAAATCCTACAATGAGCAGTTCTTC
TRBD1 | TRBJ2-3 | few | TRBV29-1 | CSVGSQGADTQYF | TGCAGCGTTGGCTCTCAGGGGGCAGATACGCAGTATTTT
TRBD2 | TRBJ2-7 | many | TRBV5-1 | CASSFDSGRDEQYF | TGCGCCAGCAGCTTTGATAGCGGGAGGGACGAGCAGTACTTC
NA | TRBJ2-3 | few | TRBV5-6 | CASSEMGITDTQYF | TGTGCCAGCAGCGAGATGGGCATCACAGATACGCAGTATTTT
NA | TRBJ2-7 | NA | TRBV12-3/TRBV12-4 | CASSLHSAYEQYF | TGTGCCAGCAGTTTACACTCTGCCTACGAGCAGTACTTC
NA | TRBJ2-3 | NA | TRBV5-6 | CASSPGPVRDTQYF | TGTGCCAGCAGCCCCGGGCCCGTCAGAGATACGCAGTATTTT
TRBD1 | TRBJ2-3 | NA | TRBV6-5 | CASSYRDSLPTDTQYF | TGTGCCAGCAGTTACCGGGACAGTCTCCCCACAGATACGCAGTATTTT
TRBD2 | TRBJ2-7 | NA | TRBV20-1 | CSAREMTSGGNF | TGCAGTGCTAGAGAAATGACTAGCGGGGGCAACTTC
NA | TRBJ2-3 | many | TRBV29-1 | CSVEKDTDTQYF | TGCAGCGTTGAAAAAGACACAGATACGCAGTATTTT
NA | TRBJ1-5 | many | TRBV20-1 | CSARQAFQPQHF | TGCAGTGCGCGACAAGCTTTTCAGCCCCAGCATTTT
NA | TRBJ1-2 | few | TRBV6-5 | CASSYWGYGYTF | TGTGCCAGCAGTTACTGGGGCTATGGCTACACCTTC
NA | TRBJ2-5 | few | TRBV5-6 | CASSQQGLTQYF | TGTGCCAGCAGCCAACAGGGACTCACCCAGTACTTC
NA | TRBJ2-1 | NA | TRBV11-2 | CASSLDRVNVEQFF | TGTGCCAGCAGCTTAGATCGTGTCAACGTTGAGCAGTTCTTC
NA | TRBJ2-1 | NA | TRBV20-1 | CSARETVMDEQFF | TGCAGTGCTAGAGAGACAGTTATGGATGAGCAGTTCTTC
NA | TRBJ1-1 | many | TRBV29-1 | CSVDGRTSDTEAFF | TGCAGCGTTGATGGGAGGACCTCCGACACTGAAGCTTTCTTT
NA | TRBJ1-4 | few | TRBV5-1 | CASSLMGLSNEKLFF | TGCGCCAGCAGCTTGATGGGACTCTCTAATGAAAAACTGTTTTTT
TRBD2 | TRBJ2-6 | many | TRBV7-3 | CASSLPSTSGSSGANVLTF | TGTGCCAGCAGCTTACCGTCGACTAGCGGAAGCTCTGGGGCCAACGTCCTGACTTTC
NA | TRBJ1-1 | few | TRBV4-3 | CASSQKPFGGEDTEAFF | TGCGCCAGCAGCCAAAAACCCTTCGGGGGTGAGGACACTGAAGCTTTCTTT
TRBD2 | TRBJ2-1 | NA | TRBV7-8 | CASSVNPTGGTEWGQFF | TGTGCCAGCAGCGTAAACCCGACCGGGGGGACCGAATGGGGGCAGTTCTTC
NA | TRBJ2-4 | few | TRBV7-9 | CASSLIDIQYF | TGTGCCAGCAGCTTAATAGACATTCAGTACTTC
TRBD2 | TRBJ2-2 | NA | TRBV18 | CASRSGRNTGELFF | TGTGCCAGCCGGAGCGGGAGGAACACCGGGGAGCTGTTTTTT
NA | TRBJ2-2 | few | TRBV4-3 | CASSQERGGELFF | TGCGCCAGCAGCCAAGAACGAGGGGGGGAGCTGTTTTTT
NA | TRBJ2-1 | many | TRBV7-2 | CASSLGDEQFF | TGTGCCAGCAGCTTAGGGGATGAGCAGTTCTTC
NA | TRBJ2-6 | NA | TRBV5-6 | CATGTVGANVLTF | TGTGCCACCGGAACCGTGGGGGCCAACGTCCTGACTTTC
NA | TRBJ1-2 | many | TRBV9 | CASSRQNYGYTF | TGTGCCAGCAGCCGACAGAACTATGGCTACACCTTC
TRBD1 | TRBJ2-5 | NA | TRBV5-6 | CASSLGRQGITKTQYF | TGTGCCAGCAGCTTGGGTCGACAGGGGATTACGAAGACCCAGTACTTC
TRBD1 | TRBJ2-7 | NA | TRBV20-1 | CSARVEGAIYEQYF | TGCAGTGCTAGAGTAGAGGGGGCCATCTACGAGCAGTACTTC
NA | TRBJ1-5 | few | TRBV6-6 | CAGRGRAGQPQHF | TGTGCCGGTCGGGGCAGGGCAGGGCAGCCCCAGCATTTT
NA | TRBJ1-5 | once | TRBV7-6 | CASSGTSWGNQPQHF | TGTGCCAGCAGCGGTACATCTTGGGGCAATCAGCCCCAGCATTTT
NA | TRBJ1-1 | NA | TRBV20-1 | CSARGSGEAFF | TGCAGTGCTAGGGGGAGCGGGGAAGCTTTCTTT
NA | TRBJ2-2 | few | TRBV7-2 | CASSLRDITGELFF | TGTGCCAGCAGCTTAAGGGATATCACCGGGGAGCTGTTTTTT